Here is one T cell receptor beta chain with its context. In the original analysis: By means of reference gene primer amplification, nucleated cell counts were estimated. The method was immunoSEQ multiplex PCR; TCRdb's version includes in-frame clones alone and lacks a portion of them. Clone size and the V and J calls come from that table; the DNA yielded D and trimming. The top ten clones hold over 1.1% of a sample with some 130,000 clones, 80% to 85% of them seen once. The CDR3 runs 14 residues. Germline V CDR1 and CDR2: MNHEY, SMNVEV (reference sequence). V dropped 3 bases and J dropped 1 base, with 8 bases sitting between them. This sample is drawn from a study of blood T cell repertoires in COVID-19. The wider study: COVID-19 samples, acute and convalescent, were from the United States, Italy and Spain. The analysed material was cDNA or gDNA that came from T cells, B-cell-depleted T cells, or PBMCs.

Sample: peripheral blood. The clonotype originates from a man between 60 and 75 years old with acute or convalescent COVID-19. The chain uses TRBV27 and TRBJ2-3; a possible D gene is TRBD1 (5 bases). Here the CDR3 reads CASSFGARTDTQYF. CDR3 nucleotides: TGTGCCAGCAGTTTTGGGGCTCGCACAGATACGCAGTATTTT.